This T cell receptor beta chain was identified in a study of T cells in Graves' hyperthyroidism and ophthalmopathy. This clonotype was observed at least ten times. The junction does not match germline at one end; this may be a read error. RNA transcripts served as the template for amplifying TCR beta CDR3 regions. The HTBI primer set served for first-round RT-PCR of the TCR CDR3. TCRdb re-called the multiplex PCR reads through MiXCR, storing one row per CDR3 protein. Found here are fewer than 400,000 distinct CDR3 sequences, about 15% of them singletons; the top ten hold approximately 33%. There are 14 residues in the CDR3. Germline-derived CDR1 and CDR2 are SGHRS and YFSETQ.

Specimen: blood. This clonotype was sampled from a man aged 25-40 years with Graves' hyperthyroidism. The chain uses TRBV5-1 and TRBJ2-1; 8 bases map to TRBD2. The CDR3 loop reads CASSVGTRVNGQFF. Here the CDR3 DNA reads TGCGCCAGCAGCGTGGGGACTAGGGTTAATGGGCAGTTCTTC.